These T cell receptor beta chains were read from a single sample in a study of blood T cell repertoires in COVID-19. TCRdb's copy holds only in-frame clones and misses some; the assay was immunoSEQ multiplex PCR. The sample lists just over 150,000 clones, roughly 85% occurring once. Material for sequencing was peripheral blood. These receptors came from a human donor with acute or convalescent COVID-19. The donor label of this sample is uncertain. The CDR3 runs from the conserved cysteine through the conserved F or W.

CDR3aa | v_gene
CASSLSDRISTDTQYF | TRBV4-1
CASSLGRTENQPQHF | TRBV7-2
CASSGDSNYGYTF | TRBV10-2
CASSLSVNSNQPQHF | TRBV7-8
CASSPSSRTYEQYF | TRBV5-6
CASSPGLSSNQPQHF | TRBV18
CASSHGGTGAGNQPQHF | TRBV7-9
CASSFSLAGDTGELFF | TRBV28
CASSPGGGTGLNEQFF | TRBV5-1
CASSPQGGNTEAFF | TRBV3-1/TRBV3-2
CASSQGGQPNYGYTF | TRBV4-2
CASSGQQGLNYGYTF | TRBV7-2
CASSSDRINTGELFF | TRBV7-2
CASSPGTGRSGLFF | TRBV6-5
CASSLAGINYGYTF | TRBV5-4
CASSISRGIYGYTF | TRBV19
CASSYSPGFREKLFF | TRBV6-5
CASSRPGVNTEAFF | TRBV14
CASSLVPGTEAFF | TRBV11-3
CASSVTSGGSTDTQYF | TRBV9